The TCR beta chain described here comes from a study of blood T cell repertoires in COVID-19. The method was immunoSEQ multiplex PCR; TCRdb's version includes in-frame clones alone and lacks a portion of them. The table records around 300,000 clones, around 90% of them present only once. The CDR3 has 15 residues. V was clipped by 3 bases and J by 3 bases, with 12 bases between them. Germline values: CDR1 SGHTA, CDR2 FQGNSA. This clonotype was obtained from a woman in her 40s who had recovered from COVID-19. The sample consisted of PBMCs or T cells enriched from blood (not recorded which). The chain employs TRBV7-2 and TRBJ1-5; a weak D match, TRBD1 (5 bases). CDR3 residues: CASSFGGGTNQPQHF. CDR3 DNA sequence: TGTGCCAGCAGCTTCGGTGGCGGGACCAATCAGCCCCAGCATTTT. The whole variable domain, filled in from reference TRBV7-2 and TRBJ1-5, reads GAGVSQSPSNKVTEKGKDVELRCDPISGHTALYWYRQSLGQGLEFLIYFQGNSAPDKSGLPSDRFSAERTGGSVSTLTIQRTQQEDSAVYLCASSFGGGTNQPQHFGDGTRLSIL.